This T cell receptor (beta chain) was sequenced for a study of blood T cell repertoires in COVID-19 (dated by TCRdb to the early 2020s). Background on the whole study: Samples from collaborators originated in the United States, Italy and Spain and spanned both the acute and convalescent phases of COVID-19. Deeply sampled blood TCRbeta repertoires from subjects exposed to, actively infected with, or recovered from COVID-19 were included in the dataset. The repertoires were made available in a free public database intended to serve as a resource for research on the immune response to SARS-CoV-2. Where HLA class I and class II types were available, the types were taken from metadata supplied by the sample provider, not from assay-based typing. Sample metadata almost always included a de-identified subject ID, COVID-19 status, age in years and sex. The material from the prospective study consisted of cDNA or gDNA derived from T cells, B-cell-depleted T cells, or PBMCs. Samples came from the ongoing ImmuneRACE study (first 160 participants) plus 1,254 subjects from 6 global collaborators. The full study reports these points: How much clinical and demographic metadata was included differed by source and by participant, and the metadata was provided uncurated.

Counted from cysteine to phenylalanine, this CDR3 has 18 amino acids. Left in the record is the CDR3 DNA by itself, 54 bases read in frame from the first base. Relative to germline, V is missing 6 bases and J is missing 3 bases, with 12 bases of the junction outside any gene match. The germline V gene yields SGHVS for CDR1 and FQNEAQ for CDR2. One collaborating source in Seattle enrolled patients during active infection and followed them longitudinally through the course of disease. Whole blood was collected in K2EDTA tubes by collaborating institutions according to the institutions' own protocols. For TCRbeta analysis, collaborator samples were shipped as frozen whole blood, as isolated PBMCs, or as DNA extracted from either sample type. The immunoSEQ Assay, a bias-controlled multiplex PCR, was used to amplify TCRbeta CDR3 regions from genomic DNA. The published analysis was carried out like this. The number of nucleated cells in each sample was estimated by amplification of reference gene primers within the assay. To quantify the absolute abundance of each unique TCRbeta CDR3 rearrangement, sequence reads were collapsed and filtered. For each sample, productive Simpson clonality was calculated as the square root of Simpson's diversity index over productive rearrangements. What TCRdb holds here is the immuneACCESS table cut down to in-frame rearrangements. Part of the clones is not present; checked against another copy, under half of the missing clones reflect an unresolved V gene, and the others are unexplained. The V and J calls and clone size are taken from that table; D and trimming were inferred from the DNA. In all, the sample holds over 70,000 clones, and roughly 74% of those were seen once. 6.3% of the sample belongs to the ten largest clones.

A remark on this clone: The clone's antigen remains unknown. No clone much larger than this one lies a single base away; base qualities are absent.

The chain links TRBV7-8 with TRBJ1-5, with 12 bases in between that match TRBD1. The origin of this receptor is a man aged 65 to 79 with COVID-19, enrolled during active disease. The sequenced sample consisted of peripheral blood. The CDR3 loop reads CASSSGTGGDYDNQPQHF. The DNA sequence reads TGTGCCAGCAGTTCCGGGACAGGGGGCGATTACGACAATCAGCCCCAGCATTTT.